The 19 T cell receptor beta chains below come from one sample, sequenced in a study of response to subunit inactivated influenza vaccine listed by TCRdb under 2018. The protocol used for the library was RT-PCR. Sequencing took place on an Illumina HiSeq 2500. TCRdb itself trimmed the public reads at Q25 with fastp, ran MiXCR and retained productive beta chains. Entries that share a CDR3 protein sequence are merged under the most common genes and DNA. The table for this sample lists hundreds of thousands of distinct CDR3 sequences; around 15% of them were counted only once. Less than 8.5% of the sample is in the top ten clones. The input for sequencing was PBMCs from blood, taken roughly 2 weeks before vaccination. These receptors were collected from a man aged 45-65 years who received an inactivated influenza vaccine. Donor details come from another sample of the same person, matched by shared clones.

The J gene is TRBJ2-1, the V gene TRBV4-1; D tentatively reads TRBD1 or TRBD2 (6 bases each). Germline CDR1 reads MGHRA; CDR2 reads YSYEKL. Trimming took 4 bases from V and 1 from J, leaving 11 bases between them. The CDR3 runs 15 residues. DNA for the CDR3: TGCGCCAGCAGCCTAAGGGGGGAATCCTACAATGAGCAGTTCTTC. Amino acids: CASSLRGESYNEQFF.

The chain joins TRBV27 to TRBJ2-1, with 9 bases matching TRBD1. Germline values: CDR1 MNHEY, CDR2 SMNVEV (reference sequence). J was trimmed by 9 bases and V by 5 bases; bases with no gene match: 8. The length of the CDR3 is 14 residues. CDR3 region: CASSPPTGGGEQFF. The CDR3 DNA reads TGTGCCAGCAGTCCTCCGACAGGGGGTGGTGAGCAGTTCTTC.

In its sample, this clonotype was seen a few times. The chain employs TRBV9 and TRBJ2-7, with D uncertain. With 0 bases removed from V and 6 bases from J, the gap between germline ends came to 13 bases. The CDR3 runs 14 residues. The germline CDR1 and CDR2 sequences are SGDLS and YYNGEE. In DNA, the CDR3 is TGTGCCAGCAGCGTAGGGCAGACTCCGGGCGAGCAGTACTTC. It specifies CASSVGQTPGEQYF.

The chain employs TRBV7-2 and TRBJ1-1, with 9 bases lining up with TRBD1. CDR1 and CDR2 from the germline V gene are SGHTA and FQGNSA. This CDR3 contains 15 residues. The ends lost 4 bases at V and 6 bases at J; junction bases unmatched: 9. The CDR3 DNA follows: TGTGCCAGCAGCTCCTCCGGGACAGGGAGGGCTGAAGCTTTCTTT. This codes for CASSSSGTGRAEAFF.

Only a few counts were recorded for this clonotype. The rearrangement links TRBV12-3 or TRBV12-4 to TRBJ2-7; TRBD1 agrees at 7 bases. The CDR3 consists of 16 residues. After removal of 2 bases from V and 3 bases from J, the junction contained 10 bases not matched to a gene. CDR3 in DNA: TGTGCCAGCAGTTTATTCAGGGGACAGAACTTCTACGAGCAGTACTTC. This translates into CASSLFRGQNFYEQYF.

The genes are TRBV20-1 and TRBJ1-2; D is uncertain. CDR3 size: 13 residues. Germline values: CDR1 DFQATT, CDR2 SNEGSKA (reference sequence). Trimming cost V 0 bases and J 0 bases, with 5 bases left between them. The CDR3 sequence is CSARDIPNYGYTF. CDR3 DNA: TGCAGTGCTAGAGATATCCCTAACTATGGCTACACCTTC.

The chain uses TRBV2 and TRBJ2-1; 13 bases match TRBD2. Germline V lookup: CDR1 SNHLY, CDR2 FYNNEI. The CDR3 sequence is 15 residues long. J lost 6 bases, V lost 5 bases, and 4 bases had no gene match. The CDR3 is CASSLLAGGTNEQFF. CDR3 sequence (DNA): TGTGCCAGCAGTTTACTAGCGGGAGGGACCAATGAGCAGTTCTTC.

Regarding this clonotype: This may arise from a read error, as a much more abundant clone is one base away. The V gene is TRBV6-1, the J gene TRBJ1-5; a possible D gene is TRBD1 (5 bases). The CDR3 sequence is 13 residues long. V lost 9 bases and J 4 bases, leaving 13 bases between the germline ends. The germline V gene encodes CDR1 MNHNS and CDR2 SASEGT. The CDR3: CARFGATNQPQHF. The CDR3 coding sequence is TGTGCCAGATTTGGGGCAACAAATCAGCCCCAGCATTTT.

This clonotype was observed a handful of times. The chain recombines TRBV30 with TRBJ1-1; no definite D call. The CDR3 length is 15 residues. Trimming removed 4 bases from V and 0 bases from J, with 15 bases in between. Germline V gene sequence: CDR1 GTSNPN, CDR2 SVGIG (reference sequence). This CDR3 is CAWTKDWGMNTEAFF. DNA of the CDR3: TGTGCCTGGACCAAGGATTGGGGAATGAACACTGAAGCTTTCTTT.

This clonotype was seen more than once but under ten times. The rearrangement joins TRBV6-2 or TRBV6-3 to TRBJ2-3, with D maybe TRBD2 (5 bases). The CDR3 has 15 residues. Germline V gene sequence: CDR1 MNHEY, CDR2 SVGEGT. Trimming stripped 0 bases from V and 0 bases from J, with 7 bases between. The chain's CDR3 is CASSYSRVSTDTQYF. The CDR3, as DNA: TGTGCCAGCAGTTACTCGCGGGTTAGCACAGATACGCAGTATTTT.

The chain is built from TRBV27 and TRBJ2-2, with D perhaps matching TRBD2 (6 bases). Germline V lookup: CDR1 MNHEY, CDR2 SMNVEV (reference sequence). This CDR3 region has 15 residues. Deletions cut 6 bases from V and 8 bases from J, with 19 bases between. The CDR3, as DNA: TGTGCCAGCAGCCTCGACGGACTAAAAGGGGGGGAGCTGTTTTTT. Translating gives CASSLDGLKGGELFF.

This chain connects TRBV19 to TRBJ2-5; D may be TRBD1 (6 bases). There are 16 residues in the CDR3. V lost 4 bases to trimming and J lost 5 bases, with 20 bases between them. Germline values: CDR1 LNHDA, CDR2 SQIVND (reference sequence). As DNA, the CDR3 is TGTGCCAGTAGTACCCAGGACAGATCCCCTGGGGAGACCCAGTACTTC. Translating gives CASSTQDRSPGETQYF.

This clonotype was detected a few times. The CDR3 region is CASRSLRTMRLTDTQYF. The CDR3 DNA reads as TGTGCCAGCAGAAGCCTCCGGACAATGCGACTCACAGATACGCAGTATTTT. This rearrangement joins TRBV6-1 to TRBJ2-3; D possibly corresponds to TRBD1 (5 bases). Trimming stripped 6 bases from V and 2 bases from J, with 21 bases between. This CDR3 has 17 residues. Germline V CDR1 and CDR2: MNHNS, SASEGT.

This clonotype has just a few counts. The chain has TRBV20-1 and TRBJ2-1; D is perhaps TRBD1 or TRBD2 (6 bases each). From germline, CDR1 is DFQATT and CDR2 SNEGSKA (reference sequence). The ends were cut back, 5 bases at V and 2 bases at J, with 16 bases in the middle. This CDR3 comprises 15 residues. The CDR3 here is CSAQLGGSPYNEQFF. The CDR3 DNA follows: TGCAGTGCTCAATTAGGGGGGTCCCCCTACAATGAGCAGTTCTTC.

The rearrangement joins TRBV5-6 to TRBJ2-5; D uncertain. The length of the CDR3 is 14 residues. The V gene lost 4 bases and the J gene lost 5 bases, with 15 bases spanning the gap. Germline V gene sequence: CDR1 SGHDT, CDR2 YYEEEE. The chain's CDR3 is CASSPPPVHETQYF. For the CDR3, the DNA is TGTGCCAGCAGCCCGCCCCCCGTTCATGAGACCCAGTACTTC.

This rearrangement joins TRBV28 to TRBJ2-7; D may be TRBD1 or TRBD2 (5 bases each). Germline V gene sequence: CDR1 MDHEN, CDR2 SYDVKM. V was pared by 5 bases and J by 1 base, with 21 bases between. The CDR3 covers 17 residues. Written as DNA, the CDR3 is TGTGCCAGCAGTCCGTCCCGGGGACGCGGAAGGTCCTACGAGCAGTACTTC. Protein: CASSPSRGRGRSYEQYF.

The chain couples TRBV4-1 to TRBJ1-1, with a weak D call TRBD1 (5 bases). V was cut by 2 bases and J by 5 bases, with 18 bases left in between. The CDR3 extends over 16 amino acids. Germline values: CDR1 MGHRA, CDR2 YSYEKL. CDR3 residues: CASSQTWGGFRTEAFF. In DNA, the CDR3 is TGCGCCAGCAGCCAAACCTGGGGGGGGTTCAGGACTGAAGCTTTCTTT.

The rearrangement links TRBV11-2 to TRBJ2-5; TRBD2 matches 9 bases. J was trimmed by 2 bases and V by 1 base; bases with no gene match: 5. This CDR3 has 16 residues. Germline CDR1 is SGHAT and CDR2 is FQNNGV. DNA for the CDR3: TGTGCCAGCAGCTTAGCACCGACTAGCGGACAAGAGACCCAGTACTTC. This encodes CASSLAPTSGQETQYF.

This clonotype was counted a few times. The rearrangement links TRBV27 to TRBJ2-5; D gene ambiguous. Germline V gene sequence: CDR1 MNHEY, CDR2 SMNVEV (reference sequence). The CDR3 has 13 amino acids. V dropped 6 bases and J dropped 5 bases, with 13 bases sitting between them. The CDR3 DNA reads TGTGCCAGCAGCCCAGCCCGAAGGGAGACCCAGTACTTC. Translation gives CASSPARRETQYF.